The rows below give T cell receptor beta chains drawn from one sample of a study of cytomegalovirus exposure and HLA in healthy donors. Using immunoSEQ multiplex PCR, the repertoire was profiled, and TCRdb retains in-frame clones only, with some absent. The sample consists of around 200,000 clones, 80% to 90% of them appearing once. Input material: PBMCs. The receptor set was obtained from a woman aged 25 to 45 in good health and CMV-seronegative. The CDR3 runs from the conserved cysteine through the conserved F or W. Fields, in order: D gene, V gene, clone size, J gene, CDR3 protein, CDR3 DNA. D genes are given only for firm matches. The size field is filled for only some rows; it gives once, few, many or a size class.

TRBD1	TRBV29-1	.	TRBJ1-5	CSVAQGNSNQPQHF	TGCAGCGTAGCACAGGGGAATAGCAATCAGCCCCAGCATTTT
TRBD1	TRBV10-1	many	TRBJ2-7	CASSEFLAAGGYEQYF	TGCGCCAGCAGTGAGTTCCTCGCCGCAGGGGGATACGAGCAGTACTTC
TRBD1	TRBV5-6	.	TRBJ1-1	CASSRQGRNTEAFF	TGTGCCAGCAGCCGACAGGGGCGGAACACTGAAGCTTTCTTT
.	TRBV30	.	TRBJ1-6	CAWRQVNNSPLHF	TGTGCCTGGAGACAGGTGAATAATTCACCCCTCCACTTT
TRBD1	TRBV10-3	.	TRBJ2-3	CAISDSGTALHTDTQYF	TGTGCCATCAGTGACTCCGGGACAGCGCTCCACACAGATACGCAGTATTTT
.	TRBV7-3	.	TRBJ1-1	CASSPGILTSLAFF	TGTGCCAGCAGCCCCGGGATCCTCACTTCGCTGGCTTTCTTT
TRBD2	TRBV5-4	.	TRBJ2-3	CASSRGRTSGGTDTQYF	TGTGCCAGCAGCCGTGGGAGGACTAGCGGGGGAACAGATACGCAGTATTTT
TRBD2	TRBV7-9	.	TRBJ2-1	CASSFRLAGGPQYNEQFF	TGTGCCAGCAGCTTTCGACTAGCGGGAGGGCCGCAGTACAATGAGCAGTTCTTC
TRBD2	TRBV28	.	TRBJ2-7	CASSSAGGIGYEQYF	TGTGCCAGCAGTTCAGCGGGGGGCATCGGGTACGAGCAGTACTTC
TRBD1	TRBV2	.	TRBJ1-6	CASLSPGTGGSPLHF	TGTGCCAGCCTCTCCCCGGGGACAGGGGGTTCACCCCTCCACTTT
.	TRBV4-1	.	TRBJ2-7	CASSQAPTGSYEQYF	TGCGCCAGCAGCCAAGCCCCAACAGGGTCCTACGAGCAGTACTTC
TRBD1	TRBV6-1	.	TRBJ2-7	CASSDVDRVRAEQYF	TGTGCCAGCAGTGACGTCGACAGGGTCAGGGCCGAGCAGTACTTC
TRBD1	TRBV4-2	.	TRBJ2-4	CASSQEKRVTGPIAKNIQYF	TGTGCCAGCAGCCAAGAGAAGAGGGTGACAGGGCCCATAGCCAAAAACATTCAGTACTTC
TRBD1	TRBV7-9	once	TRBJ1-3	CASGQGAVGNTIYF	TGTGCCAGCGGACAGGGGGCGGTTGGAAACACCATATATTTT
TRBD2	TRBV19	once	TRBJ2-5	CASSIGTGGPSSETQYF	TGTGCCAGTAGTATAGGAACGGGGGGGCCTTCCAGCGAGACCCAGTACTTC
.	TRBV12-5	few	TRBJ1-1	CASGTPDRSAEAFF	TGTGCTAGTGGTACCCCCGACAGGTCGGCTGAAGCTTTCTTT
.	TRBV7-3	.	TRBJ2-1	CASTQTGSSYNEQFF	TGTGCCAGCACCCAGACTGGGAGCTCCTACAATGAGCAGTTCTTC
TRBD1	TRBV30	.	TRBJ1-5	CAWSRGVGIQPQHF	TGTGCCTGGAGCAGGGGGGTCGGTATCCAGCCCCAGCATTTT
TRBD1	TRBV2	few	TRBJ1-1	CASNLGQEIEAFF	TGTGCCAGCAACCTAGGACAGGAAATTGAAGCTTTCTTT
.	TRBV5-1	once	TRBJ1-2	CASSFGENYGYTF	TGCGCCAGCAGCTTCGGGGAGAACTATGGCTACACCTTC
.	TRBV6-9	.	TRBJ1-1	CASSYAAQVRNTEAFF	TGTGCCAGCAGTTATGCAGCACAGGTTCGGAACACTGAAGCTTTCTTT
.	TRBV6-1	few	TRBJ1-3	CASLRGLGNTIYF	TGTGCCAGCTTACGGGGTCTTGGAAACACCATATATTTT
TRBD2	TRBV5-1	few	TRBJ2-5	CASSFTGGQETQYF	TGCGCCAGCAGCTTTACGGGGGGACAAGAGACCCAGTACTTC
TRBD1	TRBV7-9	.	TRBJ2-5	CASSLGQGALQETQYF	TGTGCCAGCAGCTTAGGACAGGGCGCACTCCAAGAGACCCAGTACTTC
TRBD1	TRBV15	.	TRBJ2-7	CATSRERQGGGEQYF	TGTGCCACCAGCAGAGAAAGACAGGGGGGTGGCGAGCAGTACTTC
TRBD1	TRBV5-1	few	TRBJ1-6	CASSSSTNRGHSPLHF	TGCGCCAGCAGCTCCAGTACCAACAGGGGTCATTCACCCCTCCACTTT
.	TRBV4-2	.	TRBJ1-2	CASSPPGHDYGYTF	TGTGCCAGCAGCCCTCCGGGACACGACTATGGCTACACCTTC
TRBD1	TRBV19	once	TRBJ1-5	CASSPSETGGHQPQHF	TGTGCCAGTAGTCCCTCCGAGACAGGGGGTCATCAGCCCCAGCATTTT
TRBD1	TRBV5-1	.	TRBJ2-7	CASSSTGQGYEQYF	TGCGCCAGCAGTTCTACGGGACAGGGGTACGAGCAGTACTTC